These 12 T cell receptor beta chains came from one sample sequenced in a study of graft-versus-host responses after intestinal transplantation (dated by TCRdb to the early 2020s). Receptors were amplified or captured by the immunoSEQ multiplex PCR assay. Not all clones reach the TCRdb copy of this immuneACCESS table, which keeps in-frame sequences only. Checked studies attribute under half of the gap to unresolved V genes and leave the rest unexplained. Here the sample has more than 50,000 clones; around 91% occur a single time. The top ten clonotypes cover under 3% of the sample. Source: PBMCs, taken 118 to 130 days after intestinal transplantation. All receptors come from a human patient who received an intestinal transplant, so some T cells may come from the graft donor.

The V call is TRBV2, the J call TRBJ1-1, with D possibly TRBD1 on 5 matching bases. V lost 10 bases and J lost 1, with 16 bases in between. The CDR3 length is 14 residues. Germline V gives CDR1 SNHLY, CDR2 FYNNEI. The CDR3, as DNA: TGTGCCATCCCGGGGGGGGGAACGAACACTGAAGCTTTCTTT. Translation gives CAIPGGGTNTEAFF.

This clone was detected only once. V is TRBV6-6 and J is TRBJ2-7; the match to TRBD2 covers 11 bases. V lost 5 bases to trimming and J lost 0 bases; unmatched junction nucleotides: 3. The germline V gene has CDR1 MNHNY and CDR2 SVGAGI (reference sequence). The CDR3 totals 15 residues. The CDR3: CASSRLAGSSYEQYF. The CDR3 DNA reads TGTGCCAGCAGTAGACTAGCGGGAAGCTCCTACGAGCAGTACTTC.

The chain has TRBV10-1 and TRBJ2-7; weak D call: TRBD1 (6 bases). CDR3 length: 16 amino acids. Germline CDR1 and CDR2: WNHNN and SYGVQD (reference sequence). Trimming removed 5 bases from V and 5 bases from J, with 22 bases in between. The CDR3 loop reads CASSKTARGYKDEQYF. The CDR3 coding sequence is TGCGCCAGCAGTAAAACCGCCAGGGGCTATAAGGACGAGCAGTACTTC.

V gene TRBV11-2 combines with J gene TRBJ1-6; D remains ambiguous. Trimming shortened V by 5 bases and J by 2 bases, and 4 bases separated the two germline ends. The CDR3 sequence is 13 residues long. Germline CDR1 and CDR2: SGHAT and FQNNGV. The CDR3 region has the DNA TGTGCCAGCAGCCCCCCCTATAATTCACCCCTCCACTTT. It specifies CASSPPYNSPLHF.

This clone has only a few counts. The CDR3 region has the DNA TGTGCCAGCAGTGAAAGAGGGACAGGTACGGGATACGAGCAGTACTTC. Residues: CASSERGTGTGYEQYF. The genes are TRBV6-1 and TRBJ2-7; 8 nucleotides align to TRBD1. V lost 2 bases, J lost 4 bases, and 10 bases stayed unmatched. Germline-derived CDR1 and CDR2 are MNHNS and SASEGT. The CDR3 length is 16 residues.

This clone showed up just once. The chain combines TRBV11-3 with TRBJ2-1; D is unclear. The CDR3 spans 16 residues. V gave up 1 base and J gave up 2 bases, with 12 bases separating them. Per the germline V gene, CDR1 is SGHNT and CDR2 is YENEEA. DNA of the CDR3: TGTGCCAGCAGCTTAGGTCTGGGGATAGCCTACAATGAGCAGTTCTTC. Translating gives CASSLGLGIAYNEQFF.

The V and J genes are TRBV28 and TRBJ1-3; the match to TRBD1 covers 8 bases. CDR3 length: 14 residues. The germline CDR1 and CDR2 sequences are MDHEN and SYDVKM. Trimming took 4 bases from V and 9 from J; bases not matched to a gene: 8. DNA for the CDR3: TGTGCCAGCAGTTCAGGACAGGGAAGAAGCACCATATATTTT. This sequence encodes CASSSGQGRSTIYF. The full variable domain, rest sourced from reference TRBV28 and TRBJ1-3, is DVKVTQSSRYLVKRTGEKVFLECVQDMDHENMFWYRQDPGLGLRLIYFSYDVKMKEKGDIPEGYSVSREKKERFSLILESASTNQTSMYLCASSSGQGRSTIYFGEGSWLTVV.

The chain is built from TRBV27 and TRBJ1-5; D perhaps matches TRBD1 (5 bases). The V end was cut by 0 bases, the J end by 0 bases, with 9 bases between. CDR3 length: 16 amino acids. Germline CDR1 MNHEY, CDR2 SMNVEV (reference sequence). The CDR3 here is CASSLSWGYSNQPQHF. In DNA form, the CDR3 reads TGTGCCAGCAGTTTATCGTGGGGGTATAGCAATCAGCCCCAGCATTTT.

The chain uses TRBV2 and TRBJ2-7; 9 nucleotides align to TRBD2. Per germline, CDR1 SNHLY and CDR2 FYNNEI. The V gene end was trimmed by 2 bases and the J gene end by 0 bases; junction bases not matched to a gene: 8. The length of the CDR3 is 17 residues. CDR3 amino acids: CASSELGSGGTSYEQYF. The CDR3 DNA sequence: TGTGCCAGCAGTGAACTCGGCAGCGGGGGGACCTCCTACGAGCAGTACTTC.

This clone was detected only once. The chain uses TRBV11-2 and TRBJ1-1; a possible D gene is TRBD1 (5 bases). Trimming took 5 bases from V and 1 from J, leaving 11 bases between them. This CDR3 has 14 amino acids. Germline V CDR1 and CDR2: SGHAT, FQNNGV. The CDR3: CASSEIRENTEAFF. In DNA form, the CDR3 reads TGTGCCAGCAGCGAAATCAGGGAGAACACTGAAGCTTTCTTT.

The rearrangement uses TRBV28 and TRBJ2-7; TRBD2 matches at 7 bases. Trimming took 3 bases from V and 0 from J; bases not matched to a gene: 17. Germline loops: CDR1 MDHEN, CDR2 SYDVKM. The CDR3 covers 19 residues. The CDR3 is CASSFSIRLALPSSYEQYF. In nucleotides, the CDR3 is TGTGCCAGCAGTTTCTCCATTCGACTAGCCCTACCAAGCTCCTACGAGCAGTACTTC.

The J gene is TRBJ2-1, the V gene TRBV7-3, with a weak D call TRBD2 (6 bases). Germline CDR1 reads SGHTA; CDR2 reads FQGTGA. The CDR3 is made up of 15 amino acids. V gave up 0 bases and J gave up 3 bases, with 9 bases separating them. Written as DNA, the CDR3 is TGTGCCAGCAGCTTAACGGGAGGCGGCTACAATGAGCAGTTCTTC. Protein sequence: CASSLTGGGYNEQFF.